This TCR beta chain was obtained from a study of blood T cells in healthy people across ages. Regarding the study as a whole: Unsorted PBMCs blocked a conclusive comparison of naive and antigen-experienced cells.

Notes on this clonotype: No antigen is known for it.

Healthy Russian Caucasian donors spanned ages about 6 to 95 years. Then a second PCR, running roughly 6 to 12 cycles, was carried out with a sample-barcoded 5' primer and a J-beta primer mix. One entry per CDR3 protein results from TCRdb running MiXCR on the 5' RACE reads. Here the sample spans 1 million to 1.2 million distinct CDR3 sequences, less than 45% being singletons. The TCR comes from a man between 18 and 35 years old in good health. The sample taken for sequencing was blood.

The CDR3 sequence is CASTEGVAEERYEQYF. The CDR3 nucleotides are TGTGCCAGCACCGAGGGAGTGGCAGAGGAACGCTACGAGCAGTACTTC. The gene calls are TRBV2 and TRBJ2-5, with D perhaps matching TRBD2 (5 bases). The closer fit of TRBJ2-7 to the DNA end suggests the J call may be wrong. Germline CDR1 is SNHLY and CDR2 is FYNNEI. This CDR3 spans 16 amino acids.